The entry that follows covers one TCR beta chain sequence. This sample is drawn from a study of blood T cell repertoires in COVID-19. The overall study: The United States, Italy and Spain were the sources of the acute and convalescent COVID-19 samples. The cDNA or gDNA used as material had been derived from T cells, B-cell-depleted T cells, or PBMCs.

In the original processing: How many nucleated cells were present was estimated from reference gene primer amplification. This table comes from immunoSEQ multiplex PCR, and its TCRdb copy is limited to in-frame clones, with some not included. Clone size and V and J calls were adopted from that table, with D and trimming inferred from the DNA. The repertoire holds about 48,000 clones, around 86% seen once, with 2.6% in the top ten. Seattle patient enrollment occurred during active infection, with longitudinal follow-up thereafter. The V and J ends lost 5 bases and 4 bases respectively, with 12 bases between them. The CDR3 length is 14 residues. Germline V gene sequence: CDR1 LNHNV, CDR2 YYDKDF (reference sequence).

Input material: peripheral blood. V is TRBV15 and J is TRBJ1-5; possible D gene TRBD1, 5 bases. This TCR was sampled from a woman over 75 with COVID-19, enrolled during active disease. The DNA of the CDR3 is TGTGCCACCAGCGTCCGGGACTATAATCAGCCCCAGCATTTT. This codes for CATSVRDYNQPQHF.